The 20 T cell receptor beta chains in this list originate from one sample, sequenced in a study of cytomegalovirus exposure and HLA in healthy donors. Both 60 Vbeta primers and 13 Jbeta primers went into the PCR. Using immunoSEQ multiplex PCR, the repertoire was profiled, and TCRdb retains in-frame clones only, with some absent. The sample's table shows tens of thousands of clones. Source material: PBMCs. The receptor source for this set is a female donor in good health and CMV-seronegative.

This sequence joins TRBV6-5 and TRBJ1-2; D not certain. The V end was cut by 0 bases, the J end by 5 bases, with 13 bases between. The CDR3 is 15 amino acids. Per the germline V gene, CDR1 is MNHEY and CDR2 is SVGAGI. The CDR3 nucleotides are TGTGCCAGCAGTTACTCGACATTGGGAGTATATGGCTACACCTTC. It yields the protein CASSYSTLGVYGYTF.

V is TRBV30 and J is TRBJ1-2, with 9 bases that match TRBD1. This CDR3 comprises 14 residues. CDR1 and CDR2 (germline): GTSNPN, SVGIG (reference sequence). V was pared by 5 bases and J by 8 bases, with 12 bases of the junction left unmatched. This CDR3 reads CAWWIDRGVEGYTF. In DNA, the CDR3 is TGTGCCTGGTGGATAGACAGGGGGGTGGAAGGCTACACCTTC. The full variable domain, with the rest looked up from reference TRBV30 and TRBJ1-2, is SQTIHQWPATLVQPVGSPLSLECTVEGTSNPNLYWYRQAAGRGLQLLFYSVGIGQISSEVPQNLSASRPQDRQFILSSKKLLLSDSGFYLCAWWIDRGVEGYTFGSGTRLTVV.

The chain recombines TRBV27 with TRBJ1-2; a weak D match, TRBD1 (5 bases). The CDR3 sequence is 14 residues long. The V end was cut by 5 bases, the J end by 8 bases, with 18 bases between. CDR1 MNHEY and CDR2 SMNVEV come from the germline V gene (reference sequence). CDR3 DNA sequence: TGTGCCAGCAGTCCCACCCTGGGGGGTTGGGGCTACACCTTC. It yields the protein CASSPTLGGWGYTF.

This chain links TRBV4-3 with TRBJ2-2; TRBD1 matches 7 bases. With 1 base clipped from V and 5 bases from J, the junction kept 16 bases outside the gene matches. The germline V gene has CDR1 LGHNA and CDR2 YSLEER. The CDR3 length is 19 residues. The CDR3 reads CASSQVFGIRQGGTGELFF. CDR3 DNA sequence: TGCGCCAGCAGCCAAGTATTCGGAATTAGACAGGGCGGGACCGGGGAGCTGTTTTTT.

The chain recombines TRBV5-1 with TRBJ2-7; a weak D match, TRBD2 (6 bases). The CDR3 length is 14 residues. Trimming stripped 2 bases from V and 1 base from J, with 10 bases between. Per the germline V gene, CDR1 is SGHRS and CDR2 is YFSETQ. This CDR3 is CASSFAGGSYEQYF. The DNA of the CDR3 is TGCGCCAGCAGCTTCGCCGGGGGTTCCTACGAGCAGTACTTC.

The chain has TRBV5-1 and TRBJ2-7; D gene uncertain. Germline loops: CDR1 SGHRS, CDR2 YFSETQ. The CDR3 has 14 amino acids. V was pared by 0 bases and J by 2 bases, with 9 bases between. CDR3 in amino acids: CASSLAVAAYEQYF. DNA for the CDR3: TGCGCCAGCAGCTTGGCCGTGGCCGCCTACGAGCAGTACTTC.

This chain links TRBV9 with TRBJ2-3; the D gene is possibly TRBD2 (7 bases). V was cut by 4 bases and J by 1 base, with 13 bases left in between. The CDR3 consists of 15 residues. The germline gives CDR1 SGDLS, CDR2 YYNGEE. The chain's CDR3 is CASSRGGSGTDTQYF. The CDR3 bases are TGTGCCAGCAGCAGGGGGGGGAGCGGCACAGATACGCAGTATTTT.

The genes are TRBV29-1 and TRBJ2-5; no clear D. There are 13 residues in the CDR3. V was pared by 4 bases and J by 5 bases, with 14 bases between. Germline values: CDR1 SQVTM, CDR2 ANQGSEA. The CDR3 is CSVVHPQTETQYF. The DNA for the CDR3 is TGCAGCGTTGTACACCCTCAAACGGAGACCCAGTACTTC.

This chain joins TRBV4-1 and TRBJ1-1, with D possibly TRBD1 on 5 matching bases. Germline CDR1 MGHRA, CDR2 YSYEKL. The length of the CDR3 is 15 residues. The ends were cut back, 7 bases at V and 0 bases at J, with 15 bases in the middle. In DNA form, the CDR3 reads TGCGCCAGCACCAAGGAGGAGGGGCTGAACACTGAAGCTTTCTTT. Translating gives CASTKEEGLNTEAFF.

This chain links TRBV7-2 with TRBJ1-1; no reliable D call. This CDR3 is built from 14 residues. Trimming took off 1 base at V and 1 base at J, with 7 bases between the two ends. From germline, CDR1 is SGHTA and CDR2 FQGNSA. This CDR3 is CASSLGRSNTEAFF. In DNA, the CDR3 is TGTGCCAGCAGCTTAGGCCGGTCGAACACTGAAGCTTTCTTT.

The V gene is TRBV9, the J gene TRBJ2-5, with 7 bases aligning to TRBD2. The CDR3 has 16 amino acids. Per the germline V gene, CDR1 is SGDLS and CDR2 is YYNGEE. V shed 0 bases, J shed 4 bases, and the junction held 9 bases outside the gene matches. The DNA of the CDR3 is TGTGCCAGCAGCGTAGTTGGGGGGGGAGTCCTAGAGACCCAGTACTTC. It yields the protein CASSVVGGGVLETQYF.

This chain connects TRBV6-6 to TRBJ1-3, with 8 nucleotides matching TRBD1. CDR3 size: 14 residues. V was clipped by 2 bases and J by 3 bases; unmatched bases: 0. Germline CDR1 and CDR2: MNHNY and SVGAGI (reference sequence). CDR3 amino acids: CASSYTGGGNTIYF. In DNA, the CDR3 is TGTGCCAGCAGTTACACAGGGGGTGGAAACACCATATATTTT.

The chain recombines TRBV7-2 with TRBJ1-4; D call uncertain. Germline V gives CDR1 SGHTA, CDR2 FQGNSA. CDR3 length: 15 residues. Trimming removed 6 bases at V and 2 bases at J, with 13 bases between. Here the CDR3 reads CASSSQRMTNEKLFF. CDR3 DNA: TGTGCCAGCAGTAGCCAAAGGATGACTAATGAAAAACTGTTTTTT.

The chain combines TRBV5-1 with TRBJ1-1, with TRBD1 as a possible D gene (6 bases). Trimming shortened V by 4 bases and J by 6 bases, and 16 bases separated the two germline ends. CDR1 SGHRS and CDR2 YFSETQ come from the germline V gene. The CDR3 is 14 residues long. This CDR3 is CASSTGGLRPEAFF. DNA for the CDR3: TGCGCCAGCAGCACGGGGGGGCTCAGGCCTGAAGCTTTCTTT.

The CDR3: CASSIYAGVPGELFF. In nucleotides, the CDR3 is TGTGCCAGTAGTATCTATGCAGGGGTCCCCGGGGAGCTGTTTTTT. V and J are TRBV19 and TRBJ2-2, with TRBD1 as a possible D gene (6 bases). Per germline, CDR1 LNHDA and CDR2 SQIVND (reference sequence). The CDR3 covers 15 residues. Deletions cut 3 bases from V and 6 bases from J, with 14 bases between.

This sequence joins TRBV7-2 and TRBJ1-2, with D possibly matching TRBD1 (6 bases). Germline-derived CDR1 and CDR2 are SGHTA and FQGNSA. This CDR3 has 13 amino acids. V was shortened by 5 bases and J by 4 bases, with 11 bases between the two germline ends. Here the CDR3 DNA reads TGTGCCAGCAGCCAGGGGTCGAGCTATGGCTACACCTTC. Protein sequence: CASSQGSSYGYTF.

V is TRBV30 and J is TRBJ2-1; possibly TRBD2 for D (6 bases). This CDR3 region has 15 residues. The V end lost 1 base, the J end lost 9 bases, and 19 bases lay between the germline ends. Per the germline V gene, CDR1 is GTSNPN and CDR2 is SVGIG (reference sequence). The CDR3 DNA reads TGTGCCTGGAGTGCTGGGACTTTAGGGTCTCTTGAGCAGTTCTTC. As protein: CAWSAGTLGSLEQFF. Combining the CDR3 with reference TRBV30 and TRBJ2-1 gives the whole variable domain SQTIHQWPATLVQPVGSPLSLECTVEGTSNPNLYWYRQAAGRGLQLLFYSVGIGQISSEVPQNLSASRPQDRQFILSSKKLLLSDSGFYLCAWSAGTLGSLEQFFGPGTRLTVL.

This chain joins TRBV7-2 and TRBJ2-1; TRBD1 is a possible D gene (6 bases). The V gene's germline CDR1 is SGHTA and CDR2 FQGNSA. The CDR3 covers 15 residues. The germline V and J ends were trimmed by 4 bases and 4 bases, with 14 bases remaining between them. As DNA, the CDR3 is TGTGCCAGCAGCTCACAGGGTCGGGCTTACAATGAGCAGTTCTTC. It codes for CASSSQGRAYNEQFF.

V and J are TRBV6-5 and TRBJ1-2, with no clear D. Germline V CDR1 and CDR2: MNHEY, SVGAGI. Trimming stripped 0 bases from V and 2 bases from J, with 7 bases between. CDR3 size: 14 residues. CDR3 in amino acids: CASSYSAVNYGYTF. The CDR3 DNA sequence: TGTGCCAGCAGTTACTCGGCGGTGAACTATGGCTACACCTTC.

V and J are TRBV30 and TRBJ2-7, with D perhaps TRBD2 (7 bases). The CDR3 loop spans 16 amino acids. Germline V gene lookup returns CDR1 GTSNPN and CDR2 SVGIG (reference sequence). V dropped 0 bases and J dropped 0 bases, with 15 bases sitting between them. The CDR3 region is CAWSVQGGSYSYEQYF. CDR3 nucleotides: TGTGCCTGGAGTGTACAGGGAGGGTCGTACTCCTACGAGCAGTACTTC. Supplemented by reference TRBV30 and TRBJ2-7, the full variable domain reads SQTIHQWPATLVQPVGSPLSLECTVEGTSNPNLYWYRQAAGRGLQLLFYSVGIGQISSEVPQNLSASRPQDRQFILSSKKLLLSDSGFYLCAWSVQGGSYSYEQYFGPGTRLTVT.